Included here is one TCR beta chain sequence, with context. Its antigen is currently unknown. This sample was taken from a study of CD8+CD57+ T cells in acquired aplastic anemia. Study-level background: Sorted CD4+ plus CD8+ cells gave DNA averaging around 3 ug. An average of about 9.8 million reads for CD4+ cells was obtained from healthy donors.

There are 15 residues in the CDR3. Trimming shortened V by 2 bases and J by 7 bases, and 13 bases separated the two germline ends. Germline V CDR1 and CDR2: SGHKS, YYEKEE (reference sequence). The TCR beta profiling, which covered VDJ combination and CDR3 sequence, was carried out using genomic DNA as the template. TCRdb fed the reads into MiXCR, producing one record per CDR3 protein. The table records about 420,000 distinct CDR3 sequences, 55% to 75% of them present only once. Regarding the study as a whole: Sharing between patients and controls was observed for twenty-nine CD8+ CDR3 sequences. Controls and patients did not differ significantly in CD8+ Simpson's diversity.

This chain uses TRBV5-5 with TRBJ1-6, with a possible D match to TRBD1 (6 bases). The sequence was obtained from a human donor in good health, serving as a control. The sequencing sample was made of sorted CD4+, CD8+, or CD8+CD57+ T cells (not recorded which) from PBMCs. CDR3 protein: CASSLVSQGNSPLHF. The CDR3 DNA sequence: TGTGCCAGCAGCTTAGTATCGCAGGGGAATTCACCCCTCCACTTT.